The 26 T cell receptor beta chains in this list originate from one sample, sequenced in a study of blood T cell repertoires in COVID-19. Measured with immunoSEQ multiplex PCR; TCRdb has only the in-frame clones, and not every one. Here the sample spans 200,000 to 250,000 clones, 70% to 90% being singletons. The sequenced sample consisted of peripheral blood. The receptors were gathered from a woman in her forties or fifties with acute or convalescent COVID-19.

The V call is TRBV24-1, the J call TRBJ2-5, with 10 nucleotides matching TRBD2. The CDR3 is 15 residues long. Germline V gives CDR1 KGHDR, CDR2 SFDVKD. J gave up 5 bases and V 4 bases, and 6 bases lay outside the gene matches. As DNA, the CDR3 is TGTGCCACCAGTGAGTCACTAGCGGGGAGGGAGACCCAGTACTTC. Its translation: CATSESLAGRETQYF.

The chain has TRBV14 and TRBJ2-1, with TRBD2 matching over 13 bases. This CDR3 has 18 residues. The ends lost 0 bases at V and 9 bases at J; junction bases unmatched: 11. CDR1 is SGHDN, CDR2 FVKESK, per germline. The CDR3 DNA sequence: TGTGCCAGCAGCCAAGATCGAACTAGCGGGAGGGGTCGAGGTGAGCAGTTCTTC. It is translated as CASSQDRTSGRGRGEQFF.

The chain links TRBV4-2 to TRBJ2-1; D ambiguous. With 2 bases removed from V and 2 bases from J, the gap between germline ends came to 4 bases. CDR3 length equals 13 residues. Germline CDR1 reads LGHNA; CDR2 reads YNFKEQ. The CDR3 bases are TGTGCCAGCAGCCAACAGACCTACAATGAGCAGTTCTTC. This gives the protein CASSQQTYNEQFF.

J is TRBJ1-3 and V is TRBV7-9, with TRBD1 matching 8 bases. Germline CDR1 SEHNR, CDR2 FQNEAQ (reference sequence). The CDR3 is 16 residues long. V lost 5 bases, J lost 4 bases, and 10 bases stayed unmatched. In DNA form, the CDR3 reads TGTGCCAGCAGCACAGGACAGGGTCTAGCAGGAAACACCATATATTTT. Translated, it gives CASSTGQGLAGNTIYF.

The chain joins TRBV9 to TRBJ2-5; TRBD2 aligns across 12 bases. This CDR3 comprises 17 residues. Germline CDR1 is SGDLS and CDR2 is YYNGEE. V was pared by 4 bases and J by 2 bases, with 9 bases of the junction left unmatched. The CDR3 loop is CASSPIGLAGKQETQYF. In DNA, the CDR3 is TGTGCCAGCAGCCCGATTGGACTAGCGGGAAAACAAGAGACCCAGTACTTC.

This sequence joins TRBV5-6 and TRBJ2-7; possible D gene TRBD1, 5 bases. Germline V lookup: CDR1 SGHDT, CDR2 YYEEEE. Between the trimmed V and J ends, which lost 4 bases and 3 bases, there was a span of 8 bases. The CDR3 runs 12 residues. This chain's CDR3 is CASSVTVYEQYF. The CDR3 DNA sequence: TGTGCCAGCAGCGTGACAGTCTACGAGCAGTACTTC.

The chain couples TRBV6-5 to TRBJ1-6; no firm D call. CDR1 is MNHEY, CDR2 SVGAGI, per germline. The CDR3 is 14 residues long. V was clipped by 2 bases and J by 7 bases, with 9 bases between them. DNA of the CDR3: TGTGCCAGCAGTTACAGGGCGGGAAATTCACCCCTCCACTTT. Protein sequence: CASSYRAGNSPLHF.

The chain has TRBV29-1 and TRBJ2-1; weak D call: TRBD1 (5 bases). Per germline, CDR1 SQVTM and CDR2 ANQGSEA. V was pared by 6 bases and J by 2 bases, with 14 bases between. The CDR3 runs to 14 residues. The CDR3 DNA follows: TGCAGCGTAGGGTCAGGGTGGCCCTACAATGAGCAGTTCTTC. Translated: CSVGSGWPYNEQFF.

CDR3 sequence reads: CASSAGGPGTGELFF. The CDR3 DNA reads as TGTGCCAGCTCAGCGGGAGGGCCGGGCACCGGGGAGCTGTTTTTT. The chain uses TRBV18 and TRBJ2-2; 9 bases fit TRBD2. The CDR3 runs to 15 residues. CDR1 is KGHSH and CDR2 is LQKENI in the germline V gene. V dropped 5 bases and J dropped 4; count of bases not matched to a gene: 5. The variable domain in full, completed from reference TRBV18 and TRBJ2-2, reads NAGVMQNPRHLVRRRGQEARLRCSPMKGHSHVYWYRQLPEEGLKFMVYLQKENIIDESGMPKERFSAEFPKEGPSILRIQQVVRGDSAAYFCASSAGGPGTGELFFGEGSRLTVL.

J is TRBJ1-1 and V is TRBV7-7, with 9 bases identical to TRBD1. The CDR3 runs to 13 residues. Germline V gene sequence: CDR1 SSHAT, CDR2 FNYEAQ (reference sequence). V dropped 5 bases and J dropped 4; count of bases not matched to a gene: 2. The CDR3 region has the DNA TGTGCCAGCAGCCAGACAGGGGGCACTGAAGCTTTCTTT. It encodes CASSQTGGTEAFF.

The CDR3 reads CASSQDNGNTIYF. The DNA for the CDR3 is TGCGCCAGCAGCCAAGATAATGGAAACACCATATATTTT. V and J are TRBV4-3 and TRBJ1-3; D not resolved. The V end was cut by 0 bases, the J end by 3 bases, with 3 bases between. The germline gives CDR1 LGHNA, CDR2 YSLEER. This CDR3 comprises 13 residues.

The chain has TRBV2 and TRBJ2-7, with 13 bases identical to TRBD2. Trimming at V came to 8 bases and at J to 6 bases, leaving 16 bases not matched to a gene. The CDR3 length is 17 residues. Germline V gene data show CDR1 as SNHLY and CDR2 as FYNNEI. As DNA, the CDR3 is TGTGCCAGCTATCTTAGATCAGGACTAGCGGGGGTGGTCGAGCAGTACTTC. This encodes CASYLRSGLAGVVEQYF.

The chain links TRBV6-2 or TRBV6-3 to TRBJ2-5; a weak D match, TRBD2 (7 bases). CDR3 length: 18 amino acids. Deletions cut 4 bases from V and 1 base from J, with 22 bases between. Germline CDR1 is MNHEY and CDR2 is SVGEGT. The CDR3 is CASSSLTLGGRAQETQYF. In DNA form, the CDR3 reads TGTGCCAGCAGTTCCTTAACCCTAGGGGGGAGGGCCCAAGAGACCCAGTACTTC.

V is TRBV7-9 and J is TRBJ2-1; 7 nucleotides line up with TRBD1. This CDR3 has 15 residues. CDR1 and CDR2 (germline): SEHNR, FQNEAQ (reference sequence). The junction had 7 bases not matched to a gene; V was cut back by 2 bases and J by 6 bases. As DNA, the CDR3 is TGTGCCAGCAGCTTACTAGGGGGCGCGGGCAATGAGCAGTTCTTC. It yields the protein CASSLLGGAGNEQFF.

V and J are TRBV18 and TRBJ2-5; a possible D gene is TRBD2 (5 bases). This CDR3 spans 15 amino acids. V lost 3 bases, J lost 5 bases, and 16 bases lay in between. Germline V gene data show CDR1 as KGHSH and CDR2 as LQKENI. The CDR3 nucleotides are TGTGCCAGCTCACCGAGGGCTGGGCTCGGGGAGACCCAGTACTTC. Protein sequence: CASSPRAGLGETQYF.

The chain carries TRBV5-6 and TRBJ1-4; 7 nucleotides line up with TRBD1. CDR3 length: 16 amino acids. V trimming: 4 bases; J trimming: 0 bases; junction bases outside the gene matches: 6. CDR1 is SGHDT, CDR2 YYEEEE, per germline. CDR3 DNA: TGTGCCAGCAGCCGCGGGACAGTCGCAACTAATGAAAAACTGTTTTTT. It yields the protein CASSRGTVATNEKLFF.

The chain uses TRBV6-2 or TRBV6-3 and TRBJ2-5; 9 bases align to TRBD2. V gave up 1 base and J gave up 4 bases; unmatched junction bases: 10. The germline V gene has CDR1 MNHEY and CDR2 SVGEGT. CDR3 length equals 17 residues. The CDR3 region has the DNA TGTGCCAGCAGTTACTGGCTAGCGGGACCCTCTGGAGAGACCCAGTACTTC. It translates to CASSYWLAGPSGETQYF.

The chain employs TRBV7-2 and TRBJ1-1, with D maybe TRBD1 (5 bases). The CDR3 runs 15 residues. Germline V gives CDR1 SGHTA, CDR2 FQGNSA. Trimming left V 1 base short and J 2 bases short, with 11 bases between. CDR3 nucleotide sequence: TGTGCCAGCAGCTTAGTTGGGGGGGGTAACACTGAAGCTTTCTTT. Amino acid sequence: CASSLVGGGNTEAFF.

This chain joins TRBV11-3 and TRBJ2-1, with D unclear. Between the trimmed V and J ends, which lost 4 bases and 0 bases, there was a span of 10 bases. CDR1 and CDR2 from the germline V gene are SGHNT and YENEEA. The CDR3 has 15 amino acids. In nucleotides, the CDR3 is TGTGCCAGCAGCTCTCCAACCGGCTCCTACAATGAGCAGTTCTTC. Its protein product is CASSSPTGSYNEQFF.

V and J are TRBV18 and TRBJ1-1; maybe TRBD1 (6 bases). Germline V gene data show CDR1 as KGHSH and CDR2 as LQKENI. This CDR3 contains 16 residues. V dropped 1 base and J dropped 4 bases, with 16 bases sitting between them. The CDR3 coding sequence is TGTGCCAGCTCACCACGGGAGTCTAGGGGGGGCACTGAAGCTTTCTTT. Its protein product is CASSPRESRGGTEAFF.

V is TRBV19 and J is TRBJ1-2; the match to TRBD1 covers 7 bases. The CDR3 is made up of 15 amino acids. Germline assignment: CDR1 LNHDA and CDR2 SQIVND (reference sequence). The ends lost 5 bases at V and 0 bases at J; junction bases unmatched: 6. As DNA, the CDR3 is TGTGCCAGTAGTTCAACCGGGACAGCTAACTATGGCTACACCTTC. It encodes CASSSTGTANYGYTF.

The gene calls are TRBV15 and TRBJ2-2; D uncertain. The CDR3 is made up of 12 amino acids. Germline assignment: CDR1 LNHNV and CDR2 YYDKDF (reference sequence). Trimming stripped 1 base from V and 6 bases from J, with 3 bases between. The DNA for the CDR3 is TGTGCCACCAGCAGAGCGGCCGGGGAGCTGTTTTTT. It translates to CATSRAAGELFF.

The CDR3 DNA reads TGCAGCCCGCGTCTAGCGCTCTTTCGGGATGAGCAGTTCTTC. Residues: CSPRLALFRDEQFF. V is TRBV29-1 and J is TRBJ2-1, with D maybe TRBD2 (6 bases). This CDR3 spans 14 amino acids. The germline CDR1 and CDR2 sequences are SQVTM and ANQGSEA. Deletions cut 8 bases from V and 8 bases from J, with 22 bases between.

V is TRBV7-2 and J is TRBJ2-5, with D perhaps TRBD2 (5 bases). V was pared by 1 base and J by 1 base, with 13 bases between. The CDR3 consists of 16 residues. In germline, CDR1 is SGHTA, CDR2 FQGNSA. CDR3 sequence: CASSLGATDSQETQYF. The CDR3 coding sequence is TGTGCCAGCAGCTTAGGGGCTACGGACTCCCAAGAGACCCAGTACTTC.

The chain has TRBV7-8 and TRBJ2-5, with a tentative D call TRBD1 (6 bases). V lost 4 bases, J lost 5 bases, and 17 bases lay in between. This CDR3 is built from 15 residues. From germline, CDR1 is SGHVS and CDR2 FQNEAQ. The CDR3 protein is CASSSGQGPRETQYF. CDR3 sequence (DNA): TGTGCCAGCAGCTCAGGGCAGGGGCCTCGGGAGACCCAGTACTTC.

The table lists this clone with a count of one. The CDR3 loop is CASSQGFDYGYTF. The CDR3 region has the DNA TGTGCCAGCTCCCAGGGCTTCGACTATGGCTACACCTTC. The V call is TRBV18, the J call TRBJ1-2, with D perhaps matching TRBD1 (5 bases). The germline V and J ends were trimmed by 6 bases and 3 bases, with 11 bases remaining between them. Looked up from germline, CDR1 is KGHSH and CDR2 is LQKENI. The CDR3 has 13 residues.